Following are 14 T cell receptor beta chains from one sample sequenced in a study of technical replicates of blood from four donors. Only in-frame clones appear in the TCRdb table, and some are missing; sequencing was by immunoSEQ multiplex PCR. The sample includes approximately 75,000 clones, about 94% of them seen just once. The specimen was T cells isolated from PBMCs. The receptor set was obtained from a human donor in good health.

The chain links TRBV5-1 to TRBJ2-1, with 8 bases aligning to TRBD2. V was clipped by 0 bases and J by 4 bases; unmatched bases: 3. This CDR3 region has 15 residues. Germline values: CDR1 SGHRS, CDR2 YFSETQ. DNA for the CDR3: TGCGCCAGCAGCTTGGTGGCTAGCGGGTACAATGAGCAGTTCTTC. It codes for CASSLVASGYNEQFF.

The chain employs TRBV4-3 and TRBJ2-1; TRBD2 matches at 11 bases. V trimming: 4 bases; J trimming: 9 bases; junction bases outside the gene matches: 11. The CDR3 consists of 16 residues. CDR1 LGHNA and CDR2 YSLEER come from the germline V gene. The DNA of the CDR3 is TGCGCCAGCAGCCGTCCGACTAGCGGGATAAAGGGTGAGCAGTTCTTC. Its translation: CASSRPTSGIKGEQFF.

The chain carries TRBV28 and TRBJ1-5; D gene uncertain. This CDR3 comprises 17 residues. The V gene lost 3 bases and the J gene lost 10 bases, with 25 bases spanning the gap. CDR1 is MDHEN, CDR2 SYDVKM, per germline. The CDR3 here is CASSFPLGRDLSRPQHF. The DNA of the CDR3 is TGTGCCAGCAGTTTCCCTCTAGGACGGGATTTATCACGACCCCAGCATTTT.

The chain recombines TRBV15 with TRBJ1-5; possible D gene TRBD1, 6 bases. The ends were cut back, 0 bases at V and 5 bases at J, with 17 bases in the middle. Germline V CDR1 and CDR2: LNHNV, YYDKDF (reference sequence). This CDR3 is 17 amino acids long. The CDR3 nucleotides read TGTGCCACCAGCAGAGATTTCGGGGGGCGACCGTATCAGCCCCAGCATTTT. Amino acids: CATSRDFGGRPYQPQHF. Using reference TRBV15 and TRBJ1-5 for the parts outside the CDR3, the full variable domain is DAMVIQNPRYQVTQFGKPVTLSCSQTLNHNVMYWYQQKSSQAPKLLFHYYDKDFNNEADTPDNFQSRRPNTSFCFLDIRSPGLGDTAMYLCATSRDFGGRPYQPQHFGDGTRLSIL.

The CDR3 protein is CAISEGGRIYEQYF. In nucleotides, the CDR3 is TGTGCCATCAGTGAAGGCGGGAGGATATACGAGCAGTACTTC. The chain joins TRBV10-3 to TRBJ2-7; 8 positions match TRBD2. Germline V gene lookup returns CDR1 ENHRY and CDR2 SYGVKD. J lost 4 bases, V lost 3 bases, and 5 bases had no gene match. This CDR3 has 14 residues.

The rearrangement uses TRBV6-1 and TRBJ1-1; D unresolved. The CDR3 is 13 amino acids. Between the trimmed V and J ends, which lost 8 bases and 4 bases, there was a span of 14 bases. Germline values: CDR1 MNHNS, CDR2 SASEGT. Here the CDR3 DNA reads TGTGCCAGCGGGTTAGAAGGGAGCACTGAAGCTTTCTTT. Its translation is CASGLEGSTEAFF.

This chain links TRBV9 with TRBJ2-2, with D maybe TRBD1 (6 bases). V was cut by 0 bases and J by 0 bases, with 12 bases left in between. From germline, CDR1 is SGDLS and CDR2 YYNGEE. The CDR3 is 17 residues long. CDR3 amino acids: CASSVGAGAANTGELFF. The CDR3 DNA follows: TGTGCCAGCAGCGTAGGTGCAGGGGCGGCGAACACCGGGGAGCTGTTTTTT.

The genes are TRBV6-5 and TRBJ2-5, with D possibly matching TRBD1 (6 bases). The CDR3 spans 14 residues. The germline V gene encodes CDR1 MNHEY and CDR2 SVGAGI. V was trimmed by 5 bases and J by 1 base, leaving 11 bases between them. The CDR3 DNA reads TGTGCCAGCAGTACACAGGGCCTCCAAGAGACCCAGTACTTC. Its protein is CASSTQGLQETQYF.

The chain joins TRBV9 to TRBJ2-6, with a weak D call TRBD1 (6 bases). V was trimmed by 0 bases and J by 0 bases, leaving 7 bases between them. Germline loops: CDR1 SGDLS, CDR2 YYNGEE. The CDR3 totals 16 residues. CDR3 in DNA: TGTGCCAGCAGCGTAGGGACAGTCTCTGGGGCCAACGTCCTGACTTTC. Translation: CASSVGTVSGANVLTF.

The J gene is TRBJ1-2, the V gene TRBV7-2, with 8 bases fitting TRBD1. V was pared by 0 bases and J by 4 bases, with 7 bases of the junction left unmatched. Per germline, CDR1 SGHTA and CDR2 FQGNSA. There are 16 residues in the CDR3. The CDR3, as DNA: TGTGCCAGCAGCTTAGCCGGGACAGGCCGAGGCTATGGCTACACCTTC. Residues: CASSLAGTGRGYGYTF.

The CDR3 nucleotides read TGTGCTAGTGGTTCCCGACTAGCGGGCCCGGATGAGCAGTTCTTC. Translation gives CASGSRLAGPDEQFF. The chain links TRBV12-5 to TRBJ2-1, with TRBD2 matching 10 bases. The CDR3 loop spans 15 amino acids. Losses at the gene ends were 4 bases for V and 8 bases for J; bases not matched to a gene: 8. Germline V CDR1 and CDR2: LGHNT, FRNRAP.

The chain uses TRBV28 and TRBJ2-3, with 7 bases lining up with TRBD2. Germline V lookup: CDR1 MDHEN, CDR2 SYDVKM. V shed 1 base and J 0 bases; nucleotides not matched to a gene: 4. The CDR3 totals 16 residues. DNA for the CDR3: TGTGCCAGCAGTTTATCCCCTAGCGGAAGCACAGATACGCAGTATTTT. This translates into CASSLSPSGSTDTQYF.

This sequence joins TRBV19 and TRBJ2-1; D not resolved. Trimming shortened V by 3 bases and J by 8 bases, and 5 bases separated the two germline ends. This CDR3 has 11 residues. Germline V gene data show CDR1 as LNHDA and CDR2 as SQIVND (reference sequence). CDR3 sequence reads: CASSIFDEQFF. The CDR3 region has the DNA TGTGCCAGTAGTATTTTCGATGAGCAGTTCTTC.

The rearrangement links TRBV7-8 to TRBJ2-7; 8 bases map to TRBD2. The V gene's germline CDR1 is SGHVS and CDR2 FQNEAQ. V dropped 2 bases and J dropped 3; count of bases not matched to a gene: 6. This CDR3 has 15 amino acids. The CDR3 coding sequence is TGTGCCAGCAGCTTAAGCCCAAGCGGGAGCTACGAGCAGTACTTC. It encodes CASSLSPSGSYEQYF.